This TCR beta chain was documented in a study of T cell clonality in common variable immunodeficiency. Findings and limits, study-wide: CVID subjects had higher TCRbeta clonality than healthy controls, most marked in about a third. CVID subjects shared fewer TCRbeta clones than healthy controls did.

This CDR3 is 14 amino acids long. Between the trimmed V and J ends, which lost 5 bases and 5 bases, there was a span of 15 bases. The V gene's germline CDR1 is LNHDA and CDR2 SQIVND (reference sequence). This clone was observed many times. The antigen is unknown. The CDR3 end is not reached by the read, which stops 3 residues before it; the germline J gene fills it in. Sequencing used immunoSEQ multiplex PCR; TCRdb keeps in-frame clones, though not all of them. Observed in the sample are more than 35,000 clones, none of them singletons. Sequencing was done on a sample of peripheral blood mononuclear cells. The receptor was isolated from a person aged 18 to 75 in good health. The chain uses TRBV19 and TRBJ1-1; the D is unclear. CDR3: CASSVSETRTEAFF. CDR3 DNA, as far as it was read: TGTGCCAGTAGTGTATCTGAAACAAGGACTGAA.